This TCR beta chain was sequenced for a study of CD8+ T cells in alopecia areata. Sequencing used cDNA as its template, made by extracting RNA and reverse transcribing it. Data came from immunoSEQ multiplex PCR; TCRdb stores just in-frame clones and leaves some out. Among roughly 200,000 clones listed, 53% were seen once. This CDR3 is built from 13 residues. Germline V gene sequence: CDR1 PRHDT, CDR2 FYEKMQ (reference sequence). Trimming took 5 bases from V and 5 from J, leaving 11 bases between them. This clone was observed a handful of times. Treatment reported: oral pan-JAK inhibitor, 5-10 mg twice daily.

Source: CD8+ T cells sorted from blood, taken at week 24, from a patient treated with tofacitinib. The clonotype comes from a human donor with alopecia areata. The chain links TRBV13 to TRBJ2-3; no reliable D call. The chain's CDR3 is CASSARAEDTQYF. CDR3 bases: TGTGCCAGCAGCGCCCGGGCCGAAGATACGCAGTATTTT.